This T cell receptor beta chain derives from a study of Tregs in tolerant kidney transplant recipients. As for the study in general: Related graft donors supplied nonmyeloablative bone marrow transplants, and mixed chimerism was transient. Findings and caveats of the study: In tolerant patients, donor-specific Tregs outgrew total Tregs, suggesting antigen-driven expansion. Tregs expanded with activated donor B cells seemed most donor-specific.

Note on this clone: Its antigen is not identified.

Produced via immunoSEQ multiplex PCR; TCRdb's table is partial and in-frame only. Counted here are 90,000 to 120,000 clones, around 87% occurring once; the ten biggest clones make up about 0.35%. There are 15 residues in the CDR3. Unstimulated Tregs (CD4+CD25+CD127-) and CD4+CD25- non-Tregs were sorted from PBMCs. Sequenced here: CD4+ T cells from blood, sampled before the transplant. This rearrangement joins TRBV12-2 to TRBJ1-2; the D segment call TRBD1 is taken from the table without a DNA check. TRBV12-2 is described as a pseudogene. The receptor was isolated from a human donor who received a combined kidney and bone marrow transplant. This CDR3 reads CASRLAGQGDYGYTF. CDR3 coding DNA: TGTGCAAGTCGCTTAGCCGGGCAGGGGGACTATGGCTACACCTTC.